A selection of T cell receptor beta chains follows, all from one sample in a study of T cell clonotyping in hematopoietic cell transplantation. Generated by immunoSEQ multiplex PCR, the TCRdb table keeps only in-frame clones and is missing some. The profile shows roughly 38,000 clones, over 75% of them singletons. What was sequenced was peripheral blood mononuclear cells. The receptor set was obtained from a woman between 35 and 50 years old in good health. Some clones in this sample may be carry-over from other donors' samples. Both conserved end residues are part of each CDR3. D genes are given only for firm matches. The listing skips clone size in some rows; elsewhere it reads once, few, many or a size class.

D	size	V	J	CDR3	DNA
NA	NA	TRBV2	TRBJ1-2	CASSPDRGYTF	TGTGCCAGCAGCCCTGACCGGGGCTACACCTTC
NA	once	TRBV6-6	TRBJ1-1	CASSYSGGTEAFF	TGTGCCAGCAGTTACTCGGGGGGCACTGAAGCTTTCTTT
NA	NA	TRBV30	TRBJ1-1	CAWGGREAFF	TGTGCCTGGGGGGGCAGGGAAGCTTTCTTT
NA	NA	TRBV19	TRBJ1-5	CASSIGGAGNQPQHF	TGTGCCAGTAGTATTGGGGGGGCTGGGAATCAGCCCCAGCATTTT
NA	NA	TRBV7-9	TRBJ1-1	CASSLDNTEAFF	TGTGCCAGCAGCCTCGACAACACTGAAGCTTTCTTT
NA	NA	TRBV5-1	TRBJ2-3	CASSEAGTDTQYF	TGCGCCAGCAGCGAGGCGGGCACAGATACGCAGTATTTT
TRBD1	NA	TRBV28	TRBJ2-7	CASSPSGQGTLEQYF	TGTGCCAGCAGTCCCTCAGGACAGGGAACGCTCGAGCAGTACTTC
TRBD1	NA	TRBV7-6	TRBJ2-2	CASNARDRDTGELFF	TGTGCCAGCAACGCCAGGGACAGGGACACCGGGGAGCTGTTTTTT
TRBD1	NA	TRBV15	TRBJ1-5	CATSRDRGAQPQHF	TGTGCCACCTCCCGGGACAGGGGAGCCCAGCCCCAGCATTTT
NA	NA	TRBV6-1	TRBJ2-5	CASSAGGQETQYF	TGTGCCAGCAGTGCGGGCGGACAAGAGACCCAGTACTTC
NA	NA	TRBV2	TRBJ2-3	CASRKQAGTDTQYF	TGTGCCAGCAGGAAACAAGCGGGCACAGATACGCAGTATTTT
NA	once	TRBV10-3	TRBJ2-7	CATTGSYEQYF	TGTGCCACTACAGGGTCCTACGAGCAGTACTTC
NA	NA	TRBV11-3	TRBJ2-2	CASSLDITEGGGELFF	TGTGCCAGCAGCTTAGATATCACTGAGGGCGGCGGGGAGCTGTTTTTT
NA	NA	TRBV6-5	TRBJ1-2	CASSPLRTADGYTF	TGTGCCAGCAGTCCACTACGGACAGCCGATGGCTACACCTTC
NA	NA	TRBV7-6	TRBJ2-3	CASSPALNTDTQYF	TGTGCCAGCAGCCCCGCGCTAAACACAGATACGCAGTATTTT
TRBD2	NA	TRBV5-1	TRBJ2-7	CASSQPGLAGGWLYEQYF	TGCGCCAGCAGCCAACCGGGACTAGCGGGAGGCTGGCTCTACGAGCAGTACTTC
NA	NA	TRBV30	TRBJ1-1	CAWSVPPRTEAFF	TGTGCCTGGAGTGTACCCCCTAGGACTGAAGCTTTCTTT
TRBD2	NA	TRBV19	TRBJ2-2	CASSIQFIVRAGGGATGELFF	TGTGCCAGTAGTATTCAGTTTATAGTCAGAGCGGGAGGGGGGGCCACCGGGGAGCTGTTTTTT
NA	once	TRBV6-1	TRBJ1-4	CASSEGDLHEKLFF	TGTGCCAGCAGTGAAGGAGATCTGCATGAAAAACTGTTTTTT
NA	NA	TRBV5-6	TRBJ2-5	CASSLFQTEETQYF	TGTGCCAGCAGCTTGTTTCAAACCGAAGAGACCCAGTACTTC
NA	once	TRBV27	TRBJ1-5	CASSLWGNQPQHF	TGTGCCAGCAGTTTATGGGGTAACCAGCCCCAGCATTTT
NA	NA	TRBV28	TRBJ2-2	CASSLPTTGELFF	TGTGCCAGCAGTCTTCCCACGACCGGGGAGCTGTTTTTT
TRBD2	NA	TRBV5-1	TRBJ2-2	CASSSFAGGDTGELFF	TGCGCCAGCAGCTCGTTTGCGGGAGGGGACACCGGGGAGCTGTTTTTT
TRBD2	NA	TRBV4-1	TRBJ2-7	CASSHIFLRTSLTYEQYF	TGCGCCAGCAGCCACATTTTTCTGAGGACTAGCCTTACCTACGAGCAGTACTTC
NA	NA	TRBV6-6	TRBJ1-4	CASTREGATNEKLFF	TGTGCCAGCACCCGAGAGGGGGCAACTAATGAAAAACTGTTTTTT
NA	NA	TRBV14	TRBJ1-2	CASSRGFGGYTF	TGTGCCAGCAGCAGGGGTTTCGGTGGCTACACCTTC
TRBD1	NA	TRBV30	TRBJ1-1	CAWAHRGRLNTEAFF	TGTGCCTGGGCTCACAGGGGGCGTCTGAACACTGAAGCTTTCTTT
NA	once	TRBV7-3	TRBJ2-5	CASSWAGTGETQYF	TGTGCCAGCAGCTGGGCCGGGACGGGAGAGACCCAGTACTTC
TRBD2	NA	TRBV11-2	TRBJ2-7	CASSLVLAGGPSF	TGTGCCAGCAGCTTAGTACTAGCGGGAGGGCCCAGCTTC
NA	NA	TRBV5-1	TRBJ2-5	CASSLVTEETQYF	TGCGCCAGCAGCTTGGTGACAGAAGAGACCCAGTACTTC
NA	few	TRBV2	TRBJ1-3	CASSGSRDNSGNTIYF	TGTGCCAGCAGTGGAAGCCGGGACAACTCTGGAAACACCATATATTTT
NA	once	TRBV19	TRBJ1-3	CASSIRLGGNTIYF	TGTGCCAGTAGTATCAGATTGGGAGGAAACACCATATATTTT
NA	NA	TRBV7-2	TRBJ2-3	CASSLWERDTQYF	TGTGCCAGCAGCTTATGGGAAAGGGATACGCAGTATTTT
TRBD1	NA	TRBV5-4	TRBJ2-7	CASNRRGQGEREQYF	TGTGCCAGCAACAGACGGGGACAGGGGGAGCGGGAGCAGTACTTC
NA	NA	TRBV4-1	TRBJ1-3	CASSPRADTGNTIYF	TGCGCCAGCAGCCCCCGAGCAGATACTGGAAACACCATATATTTT
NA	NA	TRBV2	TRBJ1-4	CASSRQALGEKLFF	TGTGCCAGCAGTCGACAGGCCTTAGGGGAAAAACTGTTTTTT
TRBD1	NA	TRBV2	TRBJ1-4	CASSEQGADEKLFF	TGTGCCAGCAGTGAACAGGGGGCAGATGAAAAACTGTTTTTT
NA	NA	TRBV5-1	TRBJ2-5	CASSLVDRSETQYF	TGCGCCAGCAGCTTGGTCGACAGGTCGGAGACCCAGTACTTC
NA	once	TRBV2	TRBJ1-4	CASSDGNEKLFF	TGTGCCAGCAGTGACGGTAATGAAAAACTGTTTTTT
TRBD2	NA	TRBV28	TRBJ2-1	CASSLASGRASEQFF	TGTGCCAGCAGTTTAGCTAGCGGGAGGGCCAGTGAGCAGTTCTTC
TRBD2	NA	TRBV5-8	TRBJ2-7	CASNLAGVGSYEQYF	TGTGCCAGCAACTTAGCGGGAGTGGGCTCCTACGAGCAGTACTTC
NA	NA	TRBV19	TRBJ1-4	CASSPVNEKLFF	TGTGCCAGTAGTCCAGTTAATGAAAAACTGTTTTTT